This TCR beta chain was identified in a study of identical twins. This clonotype was counted a few times. The ends lost 5 bases at V and 4 bases at J; junction bases unmatched: 4. The CDR3 is 13 amino acids. Germline V CDR1 and CDR2: SQVTM, ANQGSEA. A universal primer site arose from template switching, and cDNA bore unique molecular identifiers. A single record per CDR3 protein comes from TCRdb applying MiXCR to the 5' RACE reads. The sample lists around 650,000 distinct CDR3 sequences; about 7% were seen once. These data also formed part of another study, on yellow fever vaccine responses in identical twins.

The sample consisted of PBMCs. This sequence originates from a woman aged 18-29 years in good health. The chain employs TRBV29-1 and TRBJ2-2; 7 positions match TRBD2. As DNA, the CDR3 is TGCAGCGTTAGGTCGGGGGGCACCGGGGAGCTGTTTTTT. Protein: CSVRSGGTGELFF.